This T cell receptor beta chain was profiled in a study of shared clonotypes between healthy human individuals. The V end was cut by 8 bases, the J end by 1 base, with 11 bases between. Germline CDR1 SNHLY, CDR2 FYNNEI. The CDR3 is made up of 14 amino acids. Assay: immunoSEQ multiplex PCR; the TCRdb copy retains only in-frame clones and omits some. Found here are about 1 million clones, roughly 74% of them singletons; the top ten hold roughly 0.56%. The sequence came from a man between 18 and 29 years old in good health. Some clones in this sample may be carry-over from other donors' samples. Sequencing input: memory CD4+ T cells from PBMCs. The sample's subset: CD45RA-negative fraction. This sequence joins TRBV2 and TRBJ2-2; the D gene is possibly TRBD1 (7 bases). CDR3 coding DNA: TGTGCCAGCGGGGGGACAGAGAACACCGGGGAGCTGTTTTTT. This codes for CASGGTENTGELFF.